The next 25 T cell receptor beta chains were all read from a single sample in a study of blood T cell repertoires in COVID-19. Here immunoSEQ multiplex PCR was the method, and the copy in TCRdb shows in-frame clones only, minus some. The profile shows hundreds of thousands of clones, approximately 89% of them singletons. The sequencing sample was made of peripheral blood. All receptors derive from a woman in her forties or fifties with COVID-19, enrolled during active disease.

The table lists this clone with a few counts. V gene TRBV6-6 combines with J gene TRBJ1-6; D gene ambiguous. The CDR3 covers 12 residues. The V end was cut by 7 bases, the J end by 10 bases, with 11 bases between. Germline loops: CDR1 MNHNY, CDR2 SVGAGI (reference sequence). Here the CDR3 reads CASMRSESPLHF. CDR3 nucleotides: TGTGCCAGCATGAGGAGTGAGTCACCCCTCCACTTT.

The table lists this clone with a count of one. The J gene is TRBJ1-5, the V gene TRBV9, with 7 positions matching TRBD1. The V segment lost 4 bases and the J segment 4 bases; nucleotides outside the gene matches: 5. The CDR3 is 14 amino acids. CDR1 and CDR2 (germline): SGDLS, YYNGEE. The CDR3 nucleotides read TGTGCCAGCAGCCGGGACAGCGTTAATCAGCCCCAGCATTTT. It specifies CASSRDSVNQPQHF.

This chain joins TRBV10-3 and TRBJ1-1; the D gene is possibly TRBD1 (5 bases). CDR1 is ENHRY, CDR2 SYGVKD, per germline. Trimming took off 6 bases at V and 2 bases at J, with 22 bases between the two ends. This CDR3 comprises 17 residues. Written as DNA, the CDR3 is TGTGCCATCAGGCAAATTACAGGACCCACCACCAACACTGAAGCTTTCTTT. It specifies CAIRQITGPTTNTEAFF.

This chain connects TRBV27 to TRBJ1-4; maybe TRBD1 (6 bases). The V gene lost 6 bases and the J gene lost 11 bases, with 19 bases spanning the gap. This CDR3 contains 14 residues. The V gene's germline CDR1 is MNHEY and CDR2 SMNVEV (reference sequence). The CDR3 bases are TGTGCCAGCAGGCCCGGTACAGGGAATGGGAAACTGTTTTTT. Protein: CASRPGTGNGKLFF.

The CDR3 loop is CASSYSGTGGIYEQYF. The CDR3 region has the DNA TGTGCCAGCAGTTATTCCGGGACAGGGGGTATCTACGAGCAGTACTTC. The chain joins TRBV6-2 or TRBV6-3 to TRBJ2-7; 11 bases map to TRBD1. The CDR3 spans 16 residues. Germline-derived CDR1 and CDR2 are MNHEY and SVGEGT. J was trimmed by 3 bases and V by 3 bases; bases with no gene match: 7.

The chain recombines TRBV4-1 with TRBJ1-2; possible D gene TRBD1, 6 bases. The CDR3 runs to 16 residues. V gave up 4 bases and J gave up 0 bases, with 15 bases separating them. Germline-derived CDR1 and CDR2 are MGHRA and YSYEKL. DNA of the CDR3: TGCGCCAGCAGCCGGCGGGAGGGGGGCGCTAACTATGGCTACACCTTC. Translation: CASSRREGGANYGYTF.

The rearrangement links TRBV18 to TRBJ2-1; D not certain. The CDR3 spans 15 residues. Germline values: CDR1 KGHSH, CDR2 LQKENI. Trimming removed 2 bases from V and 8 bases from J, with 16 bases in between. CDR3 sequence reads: CASSPLSQEGHEQFF. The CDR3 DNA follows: TGTGCCAGCTCACCATTATCGCAGGAAGGTCATGAGCAGTTCTTC.

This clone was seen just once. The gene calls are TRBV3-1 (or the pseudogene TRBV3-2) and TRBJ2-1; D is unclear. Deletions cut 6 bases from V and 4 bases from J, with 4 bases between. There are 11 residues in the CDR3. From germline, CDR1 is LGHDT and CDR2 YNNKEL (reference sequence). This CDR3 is CASSEYNEQFF. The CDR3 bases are TGTGCCAGCAGTGAGTACAATGAGCAGTTCTTC.

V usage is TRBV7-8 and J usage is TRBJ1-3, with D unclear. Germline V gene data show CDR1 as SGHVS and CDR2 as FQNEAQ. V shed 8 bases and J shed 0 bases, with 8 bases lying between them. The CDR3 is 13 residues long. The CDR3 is CASEKDSGNTIYF. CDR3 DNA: TGTGCCAGCGAGAAAGACTCTGGAAACACCATATATTTT.

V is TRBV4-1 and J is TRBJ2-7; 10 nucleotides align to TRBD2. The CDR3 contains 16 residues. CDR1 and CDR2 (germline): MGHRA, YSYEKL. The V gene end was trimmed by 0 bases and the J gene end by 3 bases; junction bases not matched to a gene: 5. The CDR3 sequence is CASSQESGLAVYEQYF. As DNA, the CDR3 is TGCGCCAGCAGCCAAGAGTCTGGACTAGCGGTCTACGAGCAGTACTTC.

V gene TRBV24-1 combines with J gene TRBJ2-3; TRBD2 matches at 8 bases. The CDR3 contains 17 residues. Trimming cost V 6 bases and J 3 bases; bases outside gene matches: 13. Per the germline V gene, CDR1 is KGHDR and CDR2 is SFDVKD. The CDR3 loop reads CATSPRVAGGGTDTQYF. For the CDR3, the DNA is TGTGCCACCAGTCCGAGGGTGGCGGGGGGCGGGACAGATACGCAGTATTTT.

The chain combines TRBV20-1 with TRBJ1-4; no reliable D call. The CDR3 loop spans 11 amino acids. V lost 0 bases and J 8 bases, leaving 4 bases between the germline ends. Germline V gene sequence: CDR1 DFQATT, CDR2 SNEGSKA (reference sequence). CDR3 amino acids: CSARDPEKLFF. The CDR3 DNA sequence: TGCAGTGCTAGAGATCCGGAAAAACTGTTTTTT.

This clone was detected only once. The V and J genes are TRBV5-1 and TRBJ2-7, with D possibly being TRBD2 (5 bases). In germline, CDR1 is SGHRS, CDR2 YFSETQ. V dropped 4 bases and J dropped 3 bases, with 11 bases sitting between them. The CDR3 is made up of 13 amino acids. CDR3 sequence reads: CASSRGIGYEQYF. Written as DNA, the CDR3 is TGCGCCAGCAGCCGGGGAATAGGCTACGAGCAGTACTTC.

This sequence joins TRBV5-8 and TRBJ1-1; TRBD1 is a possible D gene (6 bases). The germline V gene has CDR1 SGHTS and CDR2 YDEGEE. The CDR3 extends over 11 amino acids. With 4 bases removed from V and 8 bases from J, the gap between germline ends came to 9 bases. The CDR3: CASSRTVEAFF. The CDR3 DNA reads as TGTGCCAGCAGCCGGACAGTCGAAGCTTTCTTT.

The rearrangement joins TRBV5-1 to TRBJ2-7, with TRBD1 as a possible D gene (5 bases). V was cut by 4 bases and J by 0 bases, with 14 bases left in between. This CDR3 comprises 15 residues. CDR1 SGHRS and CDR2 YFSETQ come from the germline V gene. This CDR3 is CASSPGHGTSYEQYF. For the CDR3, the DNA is TGCGCCAGCAGCCCCGGACACGGTACCTCCTACGAGCAGTACTTC.

The CDR3 region has the DNA TGTGCCAGCAGCTTACAGGGTGGGTCCTACGAGCAGTACTTC. This gives the protein CASSLQGGSYEQYF. This chain connects TRBV11-2 to TRBJ2-7; D may be TRBD1 (5 bases). The CDR3 loop spans 14 amino acids. V lost 2 bases, J lost 1 base, and 9 bases lay in between. Looked up from germline, CDR1 is SGHAT and CDR2 is FQNNGV. Full variable domain (missing parts from reference TRBV11-2 and TRBJ2-7): EAGVAQSPRYKIIEKRQSVAFWCNPISGHATLYWYQQILGQGPKLLIQFQNNGVVDDSQLPKDRFSAERLKGVDSTLKIQPAKLEDSAVYLCASSLQGGSYEQYFGPGTRLTVT.

The CDR3 is CASSEEGQGRGGNTIYF. The CDR3 region has the DNA TGTGCCAGCAGCGAGGAGGGACAGGGAAGAGGTGGAAACACCATATATTTT. This chain links TRBV11-2 with TRBJ1-3; TRBD1 matches at 9 bases. The CDR3 is 17 amino acids. Germline V gives CDR1 SGHAT, CDR2 FQNNGV. Trimming cost V 5 bases and J 3 bases; bases outside gene matches: 11.

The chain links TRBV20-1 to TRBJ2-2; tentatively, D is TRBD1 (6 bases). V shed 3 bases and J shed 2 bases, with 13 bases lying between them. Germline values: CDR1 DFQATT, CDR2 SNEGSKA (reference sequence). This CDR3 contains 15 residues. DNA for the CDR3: TGCAGTGCTAGTCAGGACAGCGTAAACACCGGGGAGCTGTTTTTT. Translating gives CSASQDSVNTGELFF.

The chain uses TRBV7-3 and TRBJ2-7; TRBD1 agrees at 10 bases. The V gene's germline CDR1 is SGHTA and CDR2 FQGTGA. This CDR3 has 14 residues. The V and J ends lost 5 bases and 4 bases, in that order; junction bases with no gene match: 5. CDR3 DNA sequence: TGTGCCAGCAGCCGGACAGGGGGAGTGTACGAGCAGTACTTC. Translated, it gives CASSRTGGVYEQYF.

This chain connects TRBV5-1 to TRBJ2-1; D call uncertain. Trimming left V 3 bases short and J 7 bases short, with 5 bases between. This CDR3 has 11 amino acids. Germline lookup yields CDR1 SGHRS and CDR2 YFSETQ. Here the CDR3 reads CASSSQNEQFF. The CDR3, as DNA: TGCGCCAGCAGCTCCCAGAATGAGCAGTTCTTC.

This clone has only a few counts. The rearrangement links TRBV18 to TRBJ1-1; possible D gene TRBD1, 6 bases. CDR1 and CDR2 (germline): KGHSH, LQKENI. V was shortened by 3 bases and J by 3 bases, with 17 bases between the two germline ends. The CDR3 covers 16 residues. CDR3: CASSPRAGDGYTEAFF. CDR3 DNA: TGTGCCAGCTCACCGCGAGCAGGGGACGGGTACACTGAAGCTTTCTTT.

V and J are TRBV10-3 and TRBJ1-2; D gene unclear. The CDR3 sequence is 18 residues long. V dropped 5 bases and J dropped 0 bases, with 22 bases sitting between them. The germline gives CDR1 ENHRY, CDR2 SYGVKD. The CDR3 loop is CAISTSPVDGLANYGYTF. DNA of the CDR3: TGTGCCATCAGTACCTCCCCCGTCGACGGACTAGCTAACTATGGCTACACCTTC.

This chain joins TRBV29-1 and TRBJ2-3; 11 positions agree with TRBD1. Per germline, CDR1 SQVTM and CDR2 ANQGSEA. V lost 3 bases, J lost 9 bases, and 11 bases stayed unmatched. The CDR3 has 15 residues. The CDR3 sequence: CSVDPRTGGTGTQYF. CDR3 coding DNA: TGCAGCGTTGACCCCCGGACAGGGGGCACAGGGACGCAGTATTTT.

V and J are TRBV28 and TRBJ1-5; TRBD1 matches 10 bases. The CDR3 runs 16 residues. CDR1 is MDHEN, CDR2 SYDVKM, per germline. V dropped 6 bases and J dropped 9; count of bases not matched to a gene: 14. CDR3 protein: CASSPRDRGPLGPQHF. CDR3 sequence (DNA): TGTGCCAGCAGCCCCCGGGACAGGGGCCCCTTAGGGCCCCAGCATTTT.

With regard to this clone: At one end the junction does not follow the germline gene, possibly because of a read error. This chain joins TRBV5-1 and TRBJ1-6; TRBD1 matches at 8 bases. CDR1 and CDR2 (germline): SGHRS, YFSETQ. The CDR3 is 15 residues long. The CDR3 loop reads CASSLASYTGTGLYF. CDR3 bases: TGCGCCAGCAGCTTGGCCTCCTACACCGGGACAGGCCTATACTTT.